What follows are 6 T cell receptor beta chains derived from one specimen sequenced in a study of blood T cells in healthy people across ages. Next came a second PCR, run for about 7 to 12 cycles, which used a sample-barcoded 5' primer along with a J-beta primer mix. MiXCR was run by TCRdb on the 5' RACE reads, yielding one entry per CDR3 protein. The data hold 270,000 or so distinct CDR3 sequences, with roughly a quarter observed a single time. The sequencing sample was made of blood. The receptors shown here come from a woman aged 70-85 years in good health.

The chain is built from TRBV6-2 or TRBV6-3 and TRBJ2-3; TRBD2 aligns across 8 bases. The J segment lost 2 bases and the V segment lost 0 bases, leaving 10 bases of the junction unmatched. Germline lookup yields CDR1 MNHEY and CDR2 SVGEGT. The CDR3 sequence is 18 residues long. The CDR3: CASSYSGLAGLITDTQYF. Here the CDR3 DNA reads TGTGCCAGCAGTTACTCGGGATTAGCGGGACTTATCACAGATACGCAGTATTTT.

This clonotype was detected many times. The chain couples TRBV28 to TRBJ1-4, with a possible D match to TRBD1 (5 bases). V lost 6 bases, J lost 4 bases, and 15 bases lay in between. Germline values: CDR1 MDHEN, CDR2 SYDVKM. There are 15 residues in the CDR3. The CDR3 region has the DNA TGTGCCAGCAGACCCTCCGGGACGGGTAATGAAAAACTGTTTTTT. The encoded protein is CASRPSGTGNEKLFF.

The rearrangement joins TRBV24-1 to TRBJ2-3, with D hard to call. From germline, CDR1 is KGHDR and CDR2 SFDVKD. CDR3 length: 15 residues. V lost 2 bases to trimming and J lost 4 bases, with 12 bases between them. CDR3 in DNA: TGTGCCACCAGTGATTATGTGGGCCAAGCAGATACGCAGTATTTT. This encodes CATSDYVGQADTQYF.

V and J are TRBV6-5 and TRBJ2-7; D gene unclear. Germline CDR1 is MNHEY and CDR2 is SVGAGI. V was clipped by 0 bases and J by 1 base, with 7 bases between them. CDR3 length: 14 amino acids. The CDR3, as DNA: TGTGCCAGCAGTTACTCCCTCGGGTCCTACGAGCAGTACTTC. Protein product: CASSYSLGSYEQYF.

The chain is built from TRBV5-5 and TRBJ2-1, with a possible D match to TRBD2 (6 bases). Gene TRBJ2-7 matches the end of the DNA better, so the J call may be wrong. The V gene's germline CDR1 is SGHKS and CDR2 YYEKEE (reference sequence). This CDR3 is built from 15 residues. CDR3 DNA: TGTGCCAGCAGCTTGGGACCGGGGGTTTCGGTCGAGCAGTACTTC. As protein: CASSLGPGVSVEQYF.

CDR3 nucleotides: TGCGCCAGCAGCGCGGGACTAGCGGGTTCGGGAGAGACCCAGTACTTC. Translating gives CASSAGLAGSGETQYF. The rearrangement uses TRBV5-1 and TRBJ2-5, with 12 bases fitting TRBD2. This CDR3 is built from 16 residues. Germline CDR1 reads SGHRS; CDR2 reads YFSETQ. With 4 bases clipped from V and 4 bases from J, the junction kept 8 bases outside the gene matches.